The 14 T cell receptor beta chains below all came from one sample that was sequenced in a study of blood T cell repertoires in COVID-19. Produced via immunoSEQ multiplex PCR; TCRdb's table is partial and in-frame only. The sample yields about 120,000 clones, nearly 90% seen once. The sequenced sample consisted of peripheral blood. The receptors shown here come from a woman aged 55-69 years with COVID-19, enrolled during active disease.

This sequence joins TRBV10-3 and TRBJ1-5, with a possible D match to TRBD1 (6 bases). V was shortened by 2 bases and J by 5 bases, with 16 bases between the two germline ends. Germline lookup yields CDR1 ENHRY and CDR2 SYGVKD. This CDR3 contains 16 residues. The CDR3 sequence is CAISEGTGTPYQPQHF. The CDR3 DNA reads TGTGCCATCAGTGAGGGAACCGGGACACCCTATCAGCCCCAGCATTTT.

V is TRBV18 and J is TRBJ1-2; 7 bases align to TRBD1. CDR3 length equals 14 residues. Germline CDR1 and CDR2: KGHSH and LQKENI. The V gene end was trimmed by 0 bases and the J gene end by 5 bases; junction bases not matched to a gene: 3. The CDR3 is CASSPPGTAYGYTF. CDR3 sequence (DNA): TGTGCCAGCTCACCACCGGGGACAGCGTATGGCTACACCTTC.

The genes are TRBV9 and TRBJ2-7; D possibly corresponds to TRBD1 (6 bases). Trimming left V 3 bases short and J 1 base short, with 14 bases between. Germline lookup yields CDR1 SGDLS and CDR2 YYNGEE. The CDR3 spans 15 residues. Here the CDR3 DNA reads TGTGCCAGCAGCGAATCCGGGACAAGATCCTACGAGCAGTACTTC. Translating gives CASSESGTRSYEQYF.

The chain uses TRBV9 and TRBJ1-2; D remains unclear. The V end lost 4 bases, the J end lost 8 bases, and 18 bases lay between the germline ends. CDR1 and CDR2 from the germline V gene are SGDLS and YYNGEE. The CDR3 is 14 amino acids. CDR3 residues: CASSPSLRYDGYTF. Written as DNA, the CDR3 is TGTGCCAGCAGCCCCTCCCTGAGGTATGACGGCTACACCTTC.

The chain has TRBV19 and TRBJ2-3; 7 bases agree with TRBD2. V shed 5 bases, J shed 0 bases, and the junction held 5 bases outside the gene matches. Per the germline V gene, CDR1 is LNHDA and CDR2 is SQIVND (reference sequence). The CDR3 length is 15 residues. CDR3 sequence (DNA): TGTGCCAGTAGTTTCCAGCGGGGTAGCACAGATACGCAGTATTTT. Residues: CASSFQRGSTDTQYF. Combining the CDR3 with reference TRBV19 and TRBJ2-3 gives the whole variable domain DGGITQSPKYLFRKEGQNVTLSCEQNLNHDAMYWYRQDPGQGLRLIYYSQIVNDFQKGDIAEGYSVSREKKESFPLTVTSAQKNPTAFYLCASSFQRGSTDTQYFGPGTRLTVL.

V is TRBV7-9 and J is TRBJ2-4, with 12 bases aligning to TRBD2. The V gene's germline CDR1 is SEHNR and CDR2 FQNEAQ (reference sequence). V lost 1 base, J lost 3 bases, and 1 base stayed unmatched. The CDR3 has 16 residues. CDR3 nucleotides: TGTGCCAGCAGCTTAGTACTAGCGGGGGGCAAAAACATTCAGTACTTC. Protein: CASSLVLAGGKNIQYF.

The chain uses TRBV3-1 (or the pseudogene TRBV3-2) and TRBJ2-7; 9 positions agree with TRBD2. V was clipped by 5 bases and J by 4 bases; unmatched bases: 12. The CDR3 length is 16 residues. Germline V CDR1 and CDR2: LGHDT, YNNKEL (reference sequence). The CDR3 nucleotides read TGTGCCAGCAGCTTAGAGACGGGCGGGGGGGCATACGAGCAGTACTTC. As protein: CASSLETGGGAYEQYF.

This clone was observed a single time. The gene calls are TRBV10-3 and TRBJ1-1; 7 nucleotides match TRBD1. From germline, CDR1 is ENHRY and CDR2 SYGVKD. This CDR3 has 14 residues. The J segment lost 5 bases and the V segment lost 6 bases, leaving 9 bases of the junction unmatched. The CDR3 DNA follows: TGTGCCATCAGGGATACAGGGGAGTTAACTGAAGCTTTCTTT. As protein: CAIRDTGELTEAFF.

A single count supports this clone. The chain combines TRBV7-7 with TRBJ2-3; a weak D match, TRBD1 (6 bases). CDR3 length equals 15 residues. Deletions cut 2 bases from V and 1 base from J, with 10 bases between. Germline assignment: CDR1 SSHAT and CDR2 FNYEAQ (reference sequence). CDR3 nucleotide sequence: TGTGCCAGCAGCTTATTGGCAGGGGGCACAGATACGCAGTATTTT. As protein: CASSLLAGGTDTQYF.

This chain joins TRBV10-3 and TRBJ1-1, with D possibly TRBD1 on 5 matching bases. CDR1 and CDR2 (germline): ENHRY, SYGVKD. CDR3 length equals 15 residues. The V end was cut by 4 bases, the J end by 2 bases, with 14 bases between. The CDR3 loop is CAISGEAGINTEAFF. The CDR3 DNA reads TGTGCCATCAGTGGTGAGGCAGGGATAAACACTGAAGCTTTCTTT.

This chain joins TRBV2 and TRBJ1-1, with D perhaps matching TRBD1 (5 bases). Germline V gene data show CDR1 as SNHLY and CDR2 as FYNNEI. This CDR3 contains 14 residues. With 6 bases removed from V and 4 bases from J, the gap between germline ends came to 15 bases. The CDR3 region has the DNA TGTGCCAGCAGCTTGTCTGACAGCTCCACTGAAGCTTTCTTT. Amino acid sequence: CASSLSDSSTEAFF.

The chain recombines TRBV19 with TRBJ1-5; D is undetermined. Germline-derived CDR1 and CDR2 are LNHDA and SQIVND (reference sequence). V lost 5 bases, J lost 2 bases, and 13 bases lay in between. This CDR3 is built from 15 residues. CDR3 protein: CASSPARGRNQPQHF. The CDR3 bases are TGTGCCAGTAGTCCGGCGCGAGGGCGCAATCAGCCCCAGCATTTT.

V is TRBV10-2 and J is TRBJ2-4; TRBD1 matches 7 bases. The V and J ends lost 6 bases and 7 bases, in that order; junction bases with no gene match: 9. CDR1 is WSHSY, CDR2 SAAADI, per germline. This CDR3 region has 14 residues. The CDR3 spells CASSAQGVRNIQYF. DNA of the CDR3: TGCGCCAGCAGCGCCCAGGGGGTTCGGAACATTCAGTACTTC.

CDR3 loop: CASSPSVSGGASDTQYF. The CDR3 bases are TGTGCCAGCAGCCCGTCCGTTAGCGGGGGGGCGTCAGATACGCAGTATTTT. The chain combines TRBV3-1 (or the pseudogene TRBV3-2) with TRBJ2-3; 11 bases line up with TRBD2. This CDR3 has 17 residues. V dropped 4 bases and J dropped 4; count of bases not matched to a gene: 10. CDR1 and CDR2 from the germline V gene are LGHDT and YNNKEL (reference sequence).